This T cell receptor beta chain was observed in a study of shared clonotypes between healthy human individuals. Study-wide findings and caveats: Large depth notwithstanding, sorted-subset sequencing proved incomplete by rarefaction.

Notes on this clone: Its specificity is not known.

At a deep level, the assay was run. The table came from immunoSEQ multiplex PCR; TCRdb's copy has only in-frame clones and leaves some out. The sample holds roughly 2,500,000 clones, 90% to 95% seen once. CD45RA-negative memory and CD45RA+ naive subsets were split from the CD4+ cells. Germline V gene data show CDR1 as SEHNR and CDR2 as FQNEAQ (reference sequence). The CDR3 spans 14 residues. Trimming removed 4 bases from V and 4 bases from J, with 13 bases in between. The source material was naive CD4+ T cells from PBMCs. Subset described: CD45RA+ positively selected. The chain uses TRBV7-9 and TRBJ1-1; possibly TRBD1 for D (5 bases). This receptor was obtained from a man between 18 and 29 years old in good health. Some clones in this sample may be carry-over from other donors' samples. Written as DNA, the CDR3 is TGTGCCAGCAGCTCCGACAGCTGGGCCACTGAAGCTTTCTTT. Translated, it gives CASSSDSWATEAFF.